These 18 T cell receptor beta chains share one sample of origin, sequenced in a study of spatial heterogeneity in lung cancer (dated by TCRdb to the late 2010s). Library preparation was by 5' RACE. Sequencing relied on a NextSeq 500. The public reads were quality trimmed at Q25 with fastp and then assembled into clones with MiXCR by TCRdb, keeping productive beta chains. Every entry covers one CDR3 protein and lists the most common genes and DNA from its rows. The table for this sample lists about 7,800 distinct CDR3 sequences; around 8.6% of them were counted only once. The biggest ten clones account for more than 40% of the sample. The time point label, as the study defines it: sample taken at primary tumor resection. The sample in question was PBMCs, obtained at surgery. The receptors stem from a male donor with early-stage non-small cell lung cancer.

This clonotype was detected ten times or more. The chain links TRBV29-1 to TRBJ2-3, with 8 bases matching TRBD2. Germline V gene data show CDR1 as SQVTM and CDR2 as ANQGSEA. The CDR3 has 15 amino acids. With 4 bases clipped from V and 3 bases from J, the junction kept 9 bases outside the gene matches. The CDR3 protein is CSVGSSGQETDTQYF. The CDR3 region has the DNA TGCAGCGTTGGCTCTAGCGGGCAAGAAACAGATACGCAGTATTTT.

This clonotype was detected many times. V and J are TRBV19 and TRBJ2-3; weak D call: TRBD2 (6 bases). From germline, CDR1 is LNHDA and CDR2 SQIVND (reference sequence). The CDR3 is 14 amino acids. Trimming left V 7 bases short and J 3 bases short, with 14 bases between. CDR3 bases: TGTGCCAGTACCGACTCAGGAGGGACAGATACGCAGTATTTT. This codes for CASTDSGGTDTQYF. Together with reference TRBV19 and TRBJ2-3, the CDR3 gives the full variable domain: DGGITQSPKYLFRKEGQNVTLSCEQNLNHDAMYWYRQDPGQGLRLIYYSQIVNDFQKGDIAEGYSVSREKKESFPLTVTSAQKNPTAFYLCASTDSGGTDTQYFGPGTRLTVL.

This clonotype was observed at least ten times. The rearrangement joins TRBV19 to TRBJ1-5, with D perhaps TRBD1 (6 bases). The V gene lost 0 bases and the J gene lost 7 bases, with 19 bases spanning the gap. This CDR3 comprises 17 residues. The germline CDR1 and CDR2 sequences are LNHDA and SQIVND (reference sequence). CDR3 sequence (DNA): TGTGCCAGTAGTATAGAATTGAGTTCAGGGGTAGGGCAGCCCCAGCATTTT. Protein sequence: CASSIELSSGVGQPQHF.

This clonotype was found many times. The rearrangement uses TRBV7-2 and TRBJ2-5, with a possible D match to TRBD2 (5 bases). CDR3 length equals 14 residues. Trimming removed 3 bases at V and 3 bases at J, with 11 bases between. Germline values: CDR1 SGHTA, CDR2 FQGNSA. The CDR3 loop is CASSFWAGKETQYF. The CDR3 nucleotides are TGTGCCAGCAGCTTTTGGGCGGGTAAAGAGACCCAGTACTTC.

This clonotype showed up many times. The chain uses TRBV5-1 and TRBJ1-4; possible D gene TRBD1, 5 bases. This CDR3 comprises 15 residues. CDR1 is SGHRS and CDR2 is YFSETQ in the germline V gene. V shed 8 bases and J shed 0 bases, with 14 bases lying between them. The CDR3: CASSRGEATNEKLFF. The CDR3 bases are TGCGCCAGTTCGCGAGGGGAAGCAACTAATGAAAAACTGTTTTTT. Complete variable domain (other parts from reference TRBV5-1 and TRBJ1-4): KAGVTQTPRYLIKTRGQQVTLSCSPISGHRSVSWYQQTPGQGLQFLFEYFSETQRNKGNFPGRFSGRQFSNSRSEMNVSTLELGDSALYLCASSRGEATNEKLFFGSGTQLSVL.

This clonotype was counted many times. V is TRBV18 and J is TRBJ2-7; D is uncertain. The CDR3 is 14 amino acids. V gave up 0 bases and J gave up 7 bases, with 13 bases separating them. Germline V gene lookup returns CDR1 KGHSH and CDR2 LQKENI. CDR3 DNA sequence: TGTGCCAGCTCACCACCGGGCATGCAGTGGGAGCAGTACTTC. Residues: CASSPPGMQWEQYF.

This clonotype was seen repeatedly, ten times or more. The chain links TRBV29-1 to TRBJ1-1, with 8 bases lining up with TRBD1. V was pared by 6 bases and J by 1 base, with 4 bases of the junction left unmatched. Germline assignment: CDR1 SQVTM and CDR2 ANQGSEA. There are 13 residues in the CDR3. The CDR3 protein is CSVSGGANTEAFF. CDR3 in DNA: TGCAGCGTATCAGGGGGCGCGAACACTGAAGCTTTCTTT.

This clonotype showed up many times. V is TRBV5-1 and J is TRBJ2-3; D unclear. In germline, CDR1 is SGHRS, CDR2 YFSETQ. The CDR3 contains 13 residues. V was cut by 7 bases and J by 0 bases, with 9 bases left in between. The CDR3, as DNA: TGCGCCAGCCGACCGGGCAGCACAGATACGCAGTATTTT. Protein product: CASRPGSTDTQYF.

This clonotype has only one observation. This may come from a read error, since a much larger clone is one base off. The chain joins TRBV7-2 to TRBJ2-7; D gene unclear. V shed 5 bases and J shed 3 bases, with 14 bases lying between them. Germline-derived CDR1 and CDR2 are SGHTA and FQGNSA. The CDR3 totals 14 residues. In DNA form, the CDR3 reads TGTGCCAGCAGCCCGACGCGGCTGATCTACGAGCAGTACTTC. It codes for CASSPTRLIYEQYF.

Sample share makes this clonotype medium-sized. This sequence joins TRBV6-2 or TRBV6-3 and TRBJ2-7; D gene ambiguous. V dropped 2 bases and J dropped 7 bases, with 12 bases sitting between them. The CDR3 spans 13 residues. Germline lookup yields CDR1 MNHEY and CDR2 SVGEGT. This CDR3 reads CASSYRSRYEQYF. CDR3 in DNA: TGTGCCAGCAGTTACCGAAGCAGGTATGAGCAGTACTTC.

This clonotype was seen a handful of times. The chain joins TRBV27 to TRBJ1-5, with 12 bases matching TRBD1. From germline, CDR1 is MNHEY and CDR2 SMNVEV (reference sequence). This CDR3 contains 14 residues. V shed 6 bases, J shed 7 bases, and the junction held 4 bases outside the gene matches. The CDR3 DNA reads TGTGCCAGCAGCCCCGGGACAGGGGGCCAGCCCCAGCATTTT. Its translation: CASSPGTGGQPQHF.

In this sample, this clonotype turned up many times. This chain links TRBV12-3 or TRBV12-4 with TRBJ1-5; D possibly corresponds to TRBD1 (5 bases). Trimming took off 2 bases at V and 2 bases at J, with 10 bases between the two ends. This CDR3 spans 15 amino acids. CDR3 sequence reads: CASSLSQGGNQPQHF. The CDR3 DNA follows: TGTGCCAGCAGTTTAAGCCAGGGTGGCAATCAGCCCCAGCATTTT.

The chain combines TRBV20-1 with TRBJ1-1; the D is unclear. From germline, CDR1 is DFQATT and CDR2 SNEGSKA (reference sequence). V dropped 0 bases and J dropped 6 bases, with 14 bases sitting between them. CDR3 length: 14 amino acids. For the CDR3, the DNA is TGCAGTGCTAGAGAGCTCCCAATTAGTGCTGAAGCTTTCTTT. It yields the protein CSARELPISAEAFF.

This clonotype was detected ten times or more. The chain couples TRBV9 to TRBJ2-1, with D possibly being TRBD2 (5 bases). Trimming removed 3 bases at V and 5 bases at J, with 12 bases between. Germline V lookup: CDR1 SGDLS, CDR2 YYNGEE. The CDR3 contains 14 residues. CDR3 sequence (DNA): TGTGCCAGCAGCGCAACTAGAAGGGACAATGAGCAGTTCTTC. Its translation: CASSATRRDNEQFF.

The chain combines TRBV4-1 with TRBJ2-7; no clear D. With 3 bases removed from V and 3 bases from J, the gap between germline ends came to 12 bases. CDR1 and CDR2 (germline): MGHRA, YSYEKL. The CDR3 has 14 residues. DNA of the CDR3: TGCGCCAGCAGCCAGATGTTTTCGTTCTACGAGCAGTACTTC. Translation: CASSQMFSFYEQYF.

This clonotype appeared many times. The chain is built from TRBV6-5 and TRBJ2-7; D is unclear. Trimming shortened V by 6 bases and J by 0 bases, and 9 bases separated the two germline ends. CDR3 length: 13 amino acids. Looked up from germline, CDR1 is MNHEY and CDR2 is SVGAGI. CDR3 DNA sequence: TGTGCCAGCAGCCTGAGGAACTCCTACGAGCAGTACTTC. The encoded protein is CASSLRNSYEQYF.

This clonotype occurred many times. The rearrangement links TRBV7-9 to TRBJ2-1, with 7 bases lining up with TRBD2. CDR1 SEHNR and CDR2 FQNEAQ come from the germline V gene (reference sequence). With 4 bases clipped from V and 4 bases from J, the junction kept 4 bases outside the gene matches. The CDR3 totals 14 residues. CDR3 amino acids: CASSSGGLYNEQFF. In DNA form, the CDR3 reads TGTGCCAGCAGCTCGGGGGGTCTTTACAATGAGCAGTTCTTC.

This clonotype was seen many times. The V call is TRBV30, the J call TRBJ2-5; D remains ambiguous. With 1 base removed from V and 4 bases from J, the gap between germline ends came to 10 bases. CDR1 is GTSNPN, CDR2 SVGIG, per germline (reference sequence). The CDR3 runs to 13 residues. This chain's CDR3 is CAWSGTFAETQYF. The CDR3 coding sequence is TGTGCCTGGAGTGGGACGTTCGCAGAGACCCAGTACTTC.